The 28 T cell receptor beta chains listed next were all sequenced from one sample in a study of Graves' ophthalmopathy and Graves' hyperthyroidism (dated by TCRdb to the late 2010s). Data came from an Illumina HiSeq 2000. For repertoire sequencing, TCR beta CDR3 regions were amplified from RNA transcripts. A first-round RT-PCR used HTBI primers with the Qiagen OneStep RT-PCR kit, followed by a second-round multiplex PCR, size selection and purification. TCRdb cleaned the public reads at Q25 with fastp, built clones with MiXCR and kept in-frame beta chains. Every CDR3 protein is listed once, alongside the most common genes and DNA of its rows. Counted in this sample were 900,000 to 1,200,000 distinct CDR3 sequences; approximately 35% of them appeared once. Around 10% of the sample is held by the ten biggest clonotypes. Sequencing used peripheral blood or thyroid tissue (not recorded which). Receptors were obtained from an adult man with Graves' hyperthyroidism.

The chain joins TRBV7-9 to TRBJ2-5, with D maybe TRBD2 (6 bases). V was cut by 7 bases and J by 5 bases, with 11 bases left in between. Germline V gives CDR1 SEHNR, CDR2 FQNEAQ (reference sequence). The length of the CDR3 is 12 residues. DNA for the CDR3: TGTGCCAGCATGGGAGGTCGGGAGACCCAGTACTTC. Protein sequence: CASMGGRETQYF.

The rearrangement links TRBV29-1 to TRBJ2-5, with 9 bases that match TRBD1. Per the germline V gene, CDR1 is SQVTM and CDR2 is ANQGSEA. The CDR3 runs 15 residues. V trimming: 7 bases; J trimming: 2 bases; junction bases outside the gene matches: 11. The chain's CDR3 is CSGQGQGRWQETQYF. In DNA form, the CDR3 reads TGCAGCGGGCAGGGACAGGGCCGATGGCAAGAGACCCAGTACTTC. The whole variable domain, filled in from reference TRBV29-1 and TRBJ2-5, reads SAVISQKPSRDICQRGTSLTIQCQVDSQVTMMFWYRQQPGQSLTLIATANQGSEATYESGFVIDKFPISRPNLTFSTLTVSNMSPEDSSIYLCSGQGQGRWQETQYFGPGTRLLVL.

This chain connects TRBV2 to TRBJ1-1, with a possible D match to TRBD1 (5 bases). The CDR3 runs to 16 residues. Deletions cut 4 bases from V and 3 bases from J, with 18 bases between. Germline V lookup: CDR1 SNHLY, CDR2 FYNNEI. The CDR3 nucleotides are TGTGCCAGCAGTGGCGACAGTTGGGATCAAGACACTGAAGCTTTCTTT. Translating gives CASSGDSWDQDTEAFF.

As for this clonotype: A far larger clone is off by one base, so a read error is likely. The rearrangement joins TRBV7-2 to TRBJ2-7; no reliable D call. CDR1 SGHTA and CDR2 FQGNSA come from the germline V gene. The CDR3 totals 12 residues. Trimming stripped 5 bases from V and 7 bases from J, with 12 bases between. CDR3 sequence (DNA): TGTGCCAGCAGCCCGCAGGTGGGGGAGCAGTACTTC. It codes for CASSPQVGEQYF. Filled out from reference TRBV7-2 and TRBJ2-7, the complete variable domain reads GAGVSQSPSNKVTEKGKDVELRCDPISGHTALYWYRQSLGQGLEFLIYFQGNSAPDKSGLPSDRFSAERTGGSVSTLTIQRTQQEDSAVYLCASSPQVGEQYFGPGTRLTVT.

This clonotype was seen a few times. The V and J genes are TRBV7-9 and TRBJ2-6, with 8 bases matching TRBD1. Unmatched junction bases numbered 10, after V lost 3 bases and J lost 15 bases. This CDR3 comprises 14 residues. The germline gives CDR1 SEHNR, CDR2 FQNEAQ (reference sequence). As DNA, the CDR3 is TGTGCCAGCAGCTTGGGCCGGGGTGGGACAGGCCTGACTTTC. Translated, it gives CASSLGRGGTGLTF.

The chain employs TRBV7-8 and TRBJ1-3, with a weak D call TRBD1 (5 bases). The CDR3 has 19 residues. The V end lost 4 bases, the J end lost 0 bases, and 22 bases lay between the germline ends. CDR1 and CDR2 from the germline V gene are SGHVS and FQNEAQ. The CDR3 reads CASSSRRGTGTLSGNTIYF. The DNA for the CDR3 is TGTGCCAGCAGCTCTCGTCGGGGGACTGGGACCCTCTCTGGAAACACCATATATTTT.

Regarding this clonotype: The junction departs from germline at one end; a sequencing error may be responsible. V usage is TRBV7-9 and J usage is TRBJ1-2; maybe TRBD1 (5 bases). This CDR3 spans 13 amino acids. Per germline, CDR1 SEHNR and CDR2 FQNEAQ (reference sequence). The chain's CDR3 is CAISFGQGNGYTF. The CDR3 coding sequence is TGTGCCATCAGCTTTGGCCAGGGTAATGGCTACACCTTC. The full variable domain, its missing parts supplied by reference TRBV7-9 and TRBJ1-2, is DTGVSQNPRHKITKRGQNVTFRCDPISEHNRLYWYRQTLGQGPEFLTYFQNEAQLEKSRLLSDRFSAERPKGSFSTLEIQRTEQGDSAMYLCAISFGQGNGYTFGSGTRLTVV.

This clonotype was detected ten times or more. V usage is TRBV5-1 and J usage is TRBJ1-1, with D hard to call. Trimming left V 3 bases short and J 1 base short, with 16 bases between. CDR1 is SGHRS and CDR2 is YFSETQ in the germline V gene. This CDR3 is 16 amino acids long. This chain's CDR3 is CASSYSLGGSNTEAFF. In DNA, the CDR3 is TGCGCCAGCAGCTACAGCCTGGGAGGGTCGAACACTGAAGCTTTCTTT.

This clonotype has ten or more counts. This chain links TRBV2 with TRBJ1-1, with D possibly TRBD1 on 6 matching bases. Trimming left V 4 bases short and J 1 base short, with 19 bases between. This CDR3 region has 17 residues. Germline assignment: CDR1 SNHLY and CDR2 FYNNEI. Here the CDR3 DNA reads TGTGCCAGCAGTGTACGGGGGGCGCCGGGATCGAACACTGAAGCTTTCTTT. This sequence encodes CASSVRGAPGSNTEAFF.

This clonotype was recorded at least ten times. V and J are TRBV24-1 and TRBJ1-2; 9 bases map to TRBD1. With 5 bases clipped from V and 0 bases from J, the junction kept 6 bases outside the gene matches. CDR3 size: 16 residues. The germline CDR1 and CDR2 sequences are KGHDR and SFDVKD. CDR3 sequence (DNA): TGTGCCACCAGTGGATCGGGACAGGGAGCTAACTATGGCTACACCTTC. Its translation is CATSGSGQGANYGYTF.

This clonotype showed up many times. The CDR3 nucleotides are TGTGCCAGCAGCCTCCTCAGCGGGGGGGATGAGACCCAGTACTTC. This encodes CASSLLSGGDETQYF. This chain links TRBV9 with TRBJ2-5, with 10 bases aligning to TRBD2. This CDR3 region has 15 residues. In germline, CDR1 is SGDLS, CDR2 YYNGEE. V lost 4 bases and J lost 5; bases outside the gene matches: 8.

As to this clonotype: The DNA is omitted, as the CDR3 cannot be located on it reliably, and the CDR3 follows TCRdb's listing. This sequence joins TRBV7-9 and TRBJ2-2; the table calls TRBD1, which could not be checked here. The CDR3 has 19 residues if both end residues are counted. Germline V lookup: CDR1 SEHNR, CDR2 FQNEAQ (reference sequence). The CDR3 is CASSTPGQGTPLHFGELFF.

J is TRBJ1-6 and V is TRBV7-8; a weak D match, TRBD1 (5 bases). This CDR3 has 14 amino acids. V gave up 5 bases and J gave up 5 bases, with 10 bases separating them. Germline assignment: CDR1 SGHVS and CDR2 FQNEAQ. The CDR3 loop is CASSPRQHNSPLHF. The CDR3 nucleotides are TGTGCCAGCAGCCCCAGACAGCATAATTCACCCCTCCACTTT.

The V and J genes are TRBV29-1 and TRBJ2-5, with TRBD2 matching 12 bases. Per germline, CDR1 SQVTM and CDR2 ANQGSEA. Germline trimming cut 1 base from V and 1 base from J; bases unmatched to any gene: 1. The CDR3 consists of 15 residues. CDR3 amino acids: CSVEAGLAGQETQYF. The CDR3 DNA reads as TGCAGCGTTGAAGCGGGACTAGCGGGCCAAGAGACCCAGTACTTC.

This clonotype was counted between two and nine times. The rearrangement links TRBV10-3 to TRBJ1-2; a possible D gene is TRBD1 (5 bases). The CDR3 loop spans 14 amino acids. The V end was cut by 2 bases, the J end by 6 bases, with 13 bases between. The germline V gene has CDR1 ENHRY and CDR2 SYGVKD. The CDR3 DNA follows: TGTGCCATCAGTGAGCCAGGGATCCAAGATGGCTACACCTTC. Translated: CAISEPGIQDGYTF.

V and J are TRBV29-1 and TRBJ2-6, with D unclear. Trimming stripped 2 bases from V and 3 bases from J, with 8 bases between. This CDR3 spans 14 amino acids. Germline loops: CDR1 SQVTM, CDR2 ANQGSEA. Here the CDR3 reads CSVEWGGGANVLTF. The CDR3, as DNA: TGCAGCGTTGAATGGGGTGGTGGGGCCAACGTCCTGACTTTC.

This clonotype was counted many times. The chain combines TRBV29-1 with TRBJ1-4; tentatively, D is TRBD1 (6 bases). The CDR3 totals 13 residues. Deletions cut 3 bases from V and 7 bases from J, with 12 bases between. CDR1 SQVTM and CDR2 ANQGSEA come from the germline V gene. CDR3 in DNA: TGCAGCGTTGAGGGGGCCCCGGGTGAAAAACTGTTTTTT. Translating gives CSVEGAPGEKLFF.

This clonotype was counted at least ten times. The chain recombines TRBV29-1 with TRBJ2-5; no definite D call. Per germline, CDR1 SQVTM and CDR2 ANQGSEA. V was pared by 4 bases and J by 6 bases, with 18 bases between. This CDR3 comprises 14 residues. The CDR3 DNA reads as TGCAGCGTTGGTCTTGCAGTCCTGTATCAGACCCAGTACTTC. Translating it yields CSVGLAVLYQTQYF. The full variable domain, its missing parts supplied by reference TRBV29-1 and TRBJ2-5, is SAVISQKPSRDICQRGTSLTIQCQVDSQVTMMFWYRQQPGQSLTLIATANQGSEATYESGFVIDKFPISRPNLTFSTLTVSNMSPEDSSIYLCSVGLAVLYQTQYFGPGTRLLVL.

This clonotype was detected ten times or more. V and J are TRBV6-6 and TRBJ2-6, with unresolved D. The CDR3 length is 16 residues. The germline CDR1 and CDR2 sequences are MNHNY and SVGAGI (reference sequence). The germline V and J ends were trimmed by 6 bases and 0 bases, with 12 bases remaining between them. CDR3 sequence: CASRGKQSSGANVLTF. Written as DNA, the CDR3 is TGTGCCAGCAGAGGGAAACAAAGCTCTGGGGCCAACGTCCTGACTTTC.

The CDR3 nucleotides read TGTGCCAGCAGTGAATTTAGGGACTCACGCGTCGGGCAGTACTTC. It translates to CASSEFRDSRVGQYF. The gene calls are TRBV6-1 and TRBJ2-7, with D tentatively TRBD2 (6 bases). The CDR3 contains 15 residues. The V end lost 2 bases, the J end lost 9 bases, and 20 bases lay between the germline ends. Germline CDR1 is MNHNS and CDR2 is SASEGT.

This clonotype was seen more than once but under ten times. This rearrangement joins TRBV20-1 to TRBJ2-2, with D possibly being TRBD2 (5 bases). V was trimmed by 6 bases and J by 0 bases, leaving 17 bases between them. CDR3 length: 16 amino acids. Germline values: CDR1 DFQATT, CDR2 SNEGSKA (reference sequence). CDR3 sequence reads: CSAITAGSSNTGELFF. CDR3 nucleotide sequence: TGCAGTGCCATAACGGCGGGTTCCTCGAACACCGGGGAGCTGTTTTTT.

This chain joins TRBV10-3 and TRBJ2-5, with TRBD1 identical over 8 bases. CDR3 length: 12 amino acids. Germline values: CDR1 ENHRY, CDR2 SYGVKD. Trimming at V came to 7 bases and at J to 10 bases, leaving 8 bases not matched to a gene. Here the CDR3 reads CAIKDARGRQYF. DNA of the CDR3: TGTGCCATCAAAGATGCCAGGGGGCGCCAGTACTTC.

Ten or more counts support this clonotype. The rearrangement uses TRBV2 and TRBJ2-7; D not certain. Germline V gene lookup returns CDR1 SNHLY and CDR2 FYNNEI. CDR3 size: 13 residues. Trimming left V 6 bases short and J 2 bases short, with 11 bases between. This CDR3 reads CASSRTDTYEQYF. CDR3 in DNA: TGTGCCAGCAGCCGTACAGATACCTACGAGCAGTACTTC.

As for this clonotype: It may be a read error: a sequence one base away is much more abundant. The chain links TRBV2 to TRBJ2-5; no firm D call. Germline V gene data show CDR1 as SNHLY and CDR2 as FYNNEI. The CDR3 is 14 residues long. CDR3 nucleotides: TGTGCCGGCAGTTACGGTGGGGTGTGGGAGACCCAGTACTTC. This encodes CAGSYGGVWETQYF.

V usage is TRBV19 and J usage is TRBJ1-6, with D uncertain. The V end lost 6 bases, the J end lost 9 bases, and 12 bases lay between the germline ends. From germline, CDR1 is LNHDA and CDR2 SQIVND (reference sequence). The CDR3 extends over 13 amino acids. CDR3 DNA: TGTGCCAGTAGCCAAGGGAATAGTTCACCCCTCCACTTT. It specifies CASSQGNSSPLHF.

The chain joins TRBV7-2 to TRBJ2-5; TRBD1 matches at 8 bases. The CDR3 has 15 residues. Germline CDR1 is SGHTA and CDR2 is FQGNSA. The V segment lost 6 bases and the J segment 2 bases; nucleotides outside the gene matches: 8. The CDR3 bases are TGTGCCAGCAGAACCGGACAGGGAAGACAAGAGACCCAGTACTTC. The encoded protein is CASRTGQGRQETQYF.

The chain links TRBV29-1 to TRBJ2-3; TRBD2 might be the D (5 bases). With 0 bases removed from V and 0 bases from J, the gap between germline ends came to 13 bases. The CDR3 spans 16 residues. Germline CDR1 is SQVTM and CDR2 is ANQGSEA. This CDR3 reads CSVEETRAASTDTQYF. The CDR3 DNA sequence: TGCAGCGTTGAAGAAACGAGGGCGGCAAGCACAGATACGCAGTATTTT.

The chain uses TRBV10-3 and TRBJ2-5; 12 bases match TRBD2. This CDR3 region has 18 residues. Losses at the gene ends were 4 bases for V and 0 bases for J; bases not matched to a gene: 9. Looked up from germline, CDR1 is ENHRY and CDR2 is SYGVKD. The CDR3 nucleotides are TGTGCCATCAGTGCTAGGCAAACTAGCGGGGGGCACCAAGAGACCCAGTACTTC. Translating it yields CAISARQTSGGHQETQYF.